Presented here are 32 T cell receptor beta chains from one specimen sequenced in a study of blood T cell repertoires in COVID-19. Data came from immunoSEQ multiplex PCR; TCRdb stores just in-frame clones and leaves some out. The data show approximately 110,000 clones, around 81% seen once. The sample was peripheral blood. The receptor source for this set is a human donor in a cohort sampled during active or convalescent COVID-19.

The chain combines TRBV28 with TRBJ1-1; TRBD1 matches 7 bases. The CDR3 is made up of 17 amino acids. V was pared by 3 bases and J by 0 bases, with 10 bases of the junction left unmatched. Germline assignment: CDR1 MDHEN and CDR2 SYDVKM. CDR3 nucleotide sequence: TGTGCCAGCAGTTTTTTAGGGACAGCGGACATGAACACTGAAGCTTTCTTT. Translation gives CASSFLGTADMNTEAFF.

The rearrangement links TRBV3-1 (or the pseudogene TRBV3-2) to TRBJ2-3; TRBD2 matches 9 bases. V lost 3 bases, J lost 6 bases, and 7 bases stayed unmatched. The CDR3 contains 15 residues. Germline-derived CDR1 and CDR2 are LGHDT and YNNKEL (reference sequence). Here the CDR3 reads CASSHRLAALDTQYF. The CDR3 coding sequence is TGTGCCAGCAGCCATAGACTAGCGGCGTTGGATACGCAGTATTTT.

The rearrangement uses TRBV9 and TRBJ2-3; TRBD2 matches at 10 bases. The CDR3 totals 15 residues. CDR1 is SGDLS, CDR2 YYNGEE, per germline. The V gene end was trimmed by 1 base and the J gene end by 4 bases; junction bases not matched to a gene: 3. CDR3 coding DNA: TGTGCCAGCAGCGTAAAGCGGGGGGGGGCAGATACGCAGTATTTT. This translates into CASSVKRGGADTQYF.

This sequence joins TRBV5-1 and TRBJ2-3, with D perhaps matching TRBD2 (7 bases). This CDR3 is 13 amino acids long. The germline V and J ends were trimmed by 7 bases and 2 bases, with 11 bases remaining between them. CDR1 is SGHRS, CDR2 YFSETQ, per germline. CDR3 sequence (DNA): TGCGCCAGCGGAGGGGGGGACACAGATACGCAGTATTTT. This codes for CASGGGDTDTQYF.

A few counts support this clone. The chain carries TRBV19 and TRBJ2-7; 7 nucleotides line up with TRBD2. Germline assignment: CDR1 LNHDA and CDR2 SQIVND (reference sequence). The CDR3 runs 15 residues. The trim removed 7 bases at V and 0 bases at J, leaving 9 bases unmatched. This CDR3 is CASTPGRGRSYEQYF. The CDR3 DNA reads TGTGCCAGTACCCCTGGGAGGGGACGCTCCTACGAGCAGTACTTC.

The chain recombines TRBV29-1 with TRBJ1-1; D ambiguous. The CDR3 spans 14 residues. Looked up from germline, CDR1 is SQVTM and CDR2 is ANQGSEA. Between the trimmed V and J ends, which lost 6 bases and 1 base, there was a span of 15 bases. Here the CDR3 DNA reads TGCAGCGTCGTTCAAGACTCAGCGAACACTGAAGCTTTCTTT. Its protein product is CSVVQDSANTEAFF.

This clone was recorded once. J is TRBJ1-4 and V is TRBV19, with D possibly being TRBD1 (6 bases). Looked up from germline, CDR1 is LNHDA and CDR2 is SQIVND (reference sequence). The CDR3 has 15 amino acids. Trimming pared 4 bases from V and 4 bases from J, leaving 13 bases between. The CDR3 bases are TGTGCCAGTAGTACCTGGACAGTTTATAATGAAAAACTGTTTTTT. This sequence encodes CASSTWTVYNEKLFF.

CDR3 nucleotides: TGTGCCAGCAGCTTAGTTAAGTGGTGGAGACAAGAGACCCAGTACTTC. Translated: CASSLVKWWRQETQYF. V usage is TRBV11-2 and J usage is TRBJ2-5; the D is unclear. CDR3 length: 16 amino acids. V lost 1 base to trimming and J lost 2 bases, with 14 bases between them. CDR1 is SGHAT, CDR2 FQNNGV, per germline.

This clone was seen a handful of times. This rearrangement joins TRBV2 to TRBJ1-1, with D possibly matching TRBD1 (6 bases). The CDR3 spans 14 residues. From germline, CDR1 is SNHLY and CDR2 FYNNEI. Trimming stripped 4 bases from V and 0 bases from J, with 9 bases between. The DNA for the CDR3 is TGTGCCAGCAGTGTTCAGGGGTTGAACACTGAAGCTTTCTTT. It yields the protein CASSVQGLNTEAFF. The variable domain in full, with the rest retrieved from reference TRBV2 and TRBJ1-1, is EPEVTQTPSHQVTQMGQEVILRCVPISNHLYFYWYRQILGQKVEFLVSFYNNEISEKSEIFDDQFSVERPDGSNFTLKIRSTKLEDSAMYFCASSVQGLNTEAFFGQGTRLTVV.

The chain is built from TRBV7-2 and TRBJ2-3; D is ambiguous. The CDR3 extends over 14 amino acids. Trimming shortened V by 0 bases and J by 6 bases, and 10 bases separated the two germline ends. Germline V gives CDR1 SGHTA, CDR2 FQGNSA. CDR3: CASSLAESRDTQYF. The DNA of the CDR3 is TGTGCCAGCAGCTTAGCGGAGAGTAGGGATACGCAGTATTTT.

The gene calls are TRBV18 and TRBJ1-1; D possibly corresponds to TRBD1 (5 bases). Trimming cost V 4 bases and J 3 bases, with 15 bases left between them. The CDR3 contains 15 residues. From germline, CDR1 is KGHSH and CDR2 LQKENI. This chain's CDR3 is CASSRDSGWDTEAFF. CDR3 nucleotide sequence: TGTGCCAGCTCACGGGACTCTGGGTGGGACACTGAAGCTTTCTTT.

This clone has only a few counts. The rearrangement uses TRBV10-1 and TRBJ2-7; 8 nucleotides align to TRBD2. Trimming took 0 bases from V and 4 from J; bases not matched to a gene: 8. The CDR3 contains 16 residues. Germline V gene lookup returns CDR1 WNHNN and CDR2 SYGVQD (reference sequence). CDR3 amino acids: CASSESRSGSLYEQYF. CDR3 nucleotides: TGCGCCAGCAGTGAGTCGAGGAGCGGGAGCCTTTACGAGCAGTACTTC.

Here the CDR3 reads CASSIYGTGGGYSNQPQHF. The CDR3 region has the DNA TGTGCCAGTAGTATATATGGGACGGGGGGCGGTTATAGCAATCAGCCCCAGCATTTT. V usage is TRBV19 and J usage is TRBJ1-5; maybe TRBD1 (6 bases). V shed 2 bases and J shed 0 bases, with 20 bases lying between them. Germline assignment: CDR1 LNHDA and CDR2 SQIVND (reference sequence). This CDR3 has 19 residues.

The rearrangement uses TRBV3-1 (or the pseudogene TRBV3-2) and TRBJ2-7; tentatively, D is TRBD2 (6 bases). Germline V lookup: CDR1 LGHDT, CDR2 YNNKEL (reference sequence). The CDR3 is 15 residues long. The V end was cut by 1 base, the J end by 3 bases, with 13 bases between. The CDR3 DNA is TGTGCCAGCAGCCAAGGGGACTCCAGATACTACGAGCAGTACTTC. It translates to CASSQGDSRYYEQYF.

This chain uses TRBV6-5 with TRBJ2-5; 7 bases align to TRBD1. The V segment lost 7 bases and the J segment 6 bases; nucleotides outside the gene matches: 5. This CDR3 region has 12 residues. Germline V lookup: CDR1 MNHEY, CDR2 SVGAGI. The CDR3 reads CASKGAGKTQYF. CDR3 DNA sequence: TGTGCCAGCAAGGGGGCCGGAAAGACCCAGTACTTC.

This chain connects TRBV5-4 to TRBJ2-3, with D possibly being TRBD2 (7 bases). CDR1 and CDR2 from the germline V gene are SGHNT and YYREEE (reference sequence). The CDR3 totals 16 residues. V lost 3 bases and J 2 bases, leaving 16 bases between the germline ends. The chain's CDR3 is CASSSRRGAHTDTQYF. CDR3 DNA sequence: TGTGCCAGCAGCTCTAGACGGGGGGCGCACACAGATACGCAGTATTTT. The whole variable domain, remainder taken from reference TRBV5-4 and TRBJ2-3, is ETGVTQSPTHLIKTRGQQVTLRCSSQSGHNTVSWYQQALGQGPQFIFQYYREEENGRGNFPPRFSGLQFPNYSSELNVNALELDDSALYLCASSSRRGAHTDTQYFGPGTRLTVL.

This sequence joins TRBV6-5 and TRBJ1-2; D may be TRBD1 (6 bases). Germline-derived CDR1 and CDR2 are MNHEY and SVGAGI. The CDR3 totals 15 residues. The V and J ends lost 2 bases and 7 bases respectively, with 17 bases between them. CDR3 coding DNA: TGTGCCAGCAGTTACCGGTCCCCAGGGGCGCGTGGCTACACCTTC. It encodes CASSYRSPGARGYTF.

The rearrangement uses TRBV28 and TRBJ2-3; the D gene is possibly TRBD2 (5 bases). Germline V gene lookup returns CDR1 MDHEN and CDR2 SYDVKM. The CDR3 totals 15 residues. Trimming pared 6 bases from V and 3 bases from J, leaving 16 bases between. The CDR3 DNA is TGTGCCAGCAGCACCCAGCGCCGGGGAACAGATACGCAGTATTTT. This encodes CASSTQRRGTDTQYF.

V gene TRBV20-1 combines with J gene TRBJ1-2; a possible D gene is TRBD1 (6 bases). Deletions cut 3 bases from V and 4 bases from J, with 21 bases between. Per the germline V gene, CDR1 is DFQATT and CDR2 is SNEGSKA (reference sequence). This CDR3 comprises 16 residues. The CDR3 region is CSASPGHSMVGYGYTF. DNA of the CDR3: TGCAGTGCTAGTCCGGGACACAGCATGGTAGGCTATGGCTACACCTTC.

The J gene is TRBJ1-2, the V gene TRBV11-2; TRBD1 is a possible D gene (5 bases). This CDR3 contains 12 residues. The V end lost 7 bases, the J end lost 9 bases, and 15 bases lay between the germline ends. Germline V gene sequence: CDR1 SGHAT, CDR2 FQNNGV. DNA for the CDR3: TGTGCCAGCAACCCACCCCAGGGTAGCTACACCTTC. Translating it yields CASNPPQGSYTF.

As for this clone: Additional DNA sequences in this sample encode the identical CDR3. The gene calls are TRBV28 and TRBJ1-1; D might be TRBD1 (5 bases). This CDR3 contains 13 residues. V was shortened by 1 base and J by 5 bases, with 8 bases between the two germline ends. The germline V gene encodes CDR1 MDHEN and CDR2 SYDVKM. The CDR3 DNA sequence: TGTGCCAGCAGTTTATCAGGGCGGACTGAAGCTTTCTTT. This sequence encodes CASSLSGRTEAFF. The variable domain in full, with the rest retrieved from reference TRBV28 and TRBJ1-1, is DVKVTQSSRYLVKRTGEKVFLECVQDMDHENMFWYRQDPGLGLRLIYFSYDVKMKEKGDIPEGYSVSREKKERFSLILESASTNQTSMYLCASSLSGRTEAFFGQGTRLTVV.

V and J are TRBV29-1 and TRBJ1-4; 11 bases are a match to TRBD1. The CDR3 is made up of 12 amino acids. V was pared by 6 bases and J by 8 bases, with 2 bases of the junction left unmatched. Germline-derived CDR1 and CDR2 are SQVTM and ANQGSEA. The CDR3 DNA follows: TGCAGCGTGGACAGGGGGCAGGAAAAACTGTTTTTT. It is translated as CSVDRGQEKLFF.

The chain recombines TRBV4-1 with TRBJ2-7; D is perhaps TRBD1 (6 bases). The germline V gene encodes CDR1 MGHRA and CDR2 YSYEKL. The V and J ends lost 2 bases and 3 bases respectively, with 17 bases between them. This CDR3 has 16 amino acids. The CDR3 DNA sequence: TGCGCCAGCAGCCAATCATCCGGGACAAGGATCTACGAGCAGTACTTC. This encodes CASSQSSGTRIYEQYF.

CDR3 nucleotide sequence: TGTGCCAGCAGTTTACTAGGGCGGGGGGGCCAGTACAATGAGCAGTTCTTC. Translation gives CASSLLGRGGQYNEQFF. The V call is TRBV27, the J call TRBJ2-1; 9 bases line up with TRBD2. CDR1 MNHEY and CDR2 SMNVEV come from the germline V gene (reference sequence). The CDR3 is 17 amino acids. The J segment lost 4 bases and the V segment lost 2 bases, leaving 9 bases of the junction unmatched.

DNA of the CDR3: TGTGCCAGCAGCTCTTTGGGTGGGACAGGGCTTTCGGAGACCCAGTACTTC. As protein: CASSSLGGTGLSETQYF. The chain is built from TRBV7-8 and TRBJ2-5; 9 positions match TRBD1. After removal of 4 bases from V and 5 bases from J, the junction contained 14 bases not matched to a gene. Germline V gives CDR1 SGHVS, CDR2 FQNEAQ. The CDR3 runs to 17 residues.

This chain uses TRBV4-1 with TRBJ2-7, with 14 bases aligning to TRBD2. Germline-derived CDR1 and CDR2 are MGHRA and YSYEKL. J was trimmed by 1 base and V by 1 base; bases with no gene match: 9. The CDR3 loop spans 19 amino acids. The DNA of the CDR3 is TGCGCCAGCAGCCAAGTTGTTCCGGGACTAGCGGGAGCATCCTACGAGCAGTACTTC. Amino acid sequence: CASSQVVPGLAGASYEQYF.

The V call is TRBV7-9, the J call TRBJ1-2; 7 bases line up with TRBD1. Germline V lookup: CDR1 SEHNR, CDR2 FQNEAQ (reference sequence). V dropped 5 bases and J dropped 6; count of bases not matched to a gene: 12. CDR3 length: 15 amino acids. CDR3 bases: TGTGCCAGCAGCCTGACAGGTGCTCAGGGGGATGGCTACACCTTC. It is translated as CASSLTGAQGDGYTF.

This chain links TRBV7-9 with TRBJ1-2; a possible D gene is TRBD1 (5 bases). From germline, CDR1 is SEHNR and CDR2 FQNEAQ (reference sequence). V was clipped by 1 base and J by 6 bases, with 15 bases between them. There are 15 residues in the CDR3. The CDR3 sequence: CASSLGRGGEDGYTF. In DNA form, the CDR3 reads TGTGCCAGCAGCTTAGGGCGGGGGGGGGAAGATGGCTACACCTTC.

This chain joins TRBV7-6 and TRBJ2-3; TRBD2 agrees at 8 bases. Germline CDR1 SGHVS, CDR2 FNYEAQ. V was clipped by 4 bases and J by 2 bases; unmatched bases: 8. The CDR3 has 16 amino acids. The CDR3 coding sequence is TGTGCCAGCAGCTCATTAAGGCGGGAGGACACAGATACGCAGTATTTT. This codes for CASSSLRREDTDTQYF.

This clone was detected a few times. The sample carries other DNA sequences with the same CDR3. The chain links TRBV6-2 or TRBV6-3 to TRBJ2-7; 12 positions match TRBD1. V lost 5 bases, J lost 4 bases, and 9 bases stayed unmatched. CDR3 length: 16 residues. Germline lookup yields CDR1 MNHEY and CDR2 SVGEGT. The CDR3 coding sequence is TGTGCCAGCAGTCCCGCCCCGGGACAGGGGGCTTACGAGCAGTACTTC. This translates into CASSPAPGQGAYEQYF.

The rearrangement uses TRBV7-6 and TRBJ1-4; D is ambiguous. CDR3 length: 15 amino acids. V gave up 3 bases and J gave up 3 bases, with 11 bases separating them. Germline V lookup: CDR1 SGHVS, CDR2 FNYEAQ. In DNA form, the CDR3 reads TGTGCCAGCAGCTTTATGGGAGCGGCTAATGAAAAACTGTTTTTT. This translates into CASSFMGAANEKLFF.

This chain uses TRBV5-4 with TRBJ1-2; 7 positions match TRBD1. V lost 4 bases and J lost 5; bases outside the gene matches: 11. Germline values: CDR1 SGHNT, CDR2 YYREEE (reference sequence). The CDR3 consists of 15 residues. CDR3 sequence reads: CASSPNVKTGYGYTF. In nucleotides, the CDR3 is TGTGCCAGCAGCCCCAACGTAAAGACAGGGTATGGCTACACCTTC.